These 32 T cell receptor beta chains originate from one sample sequenced in a study of blood T cell repertoires in COVID-19. Sequencing was performed with immunoSEQ multiplex PCR; in TCRdb, only in-frame clones are kept and a portion is missing. The sample has 350,000 to 400,000 clones, almost 90% seen once. The sequencing input was peripheral blood. Receptors were obtained from a man between 18 and 29 years old with active or convalescent COVID-19.

The V gene is TRBV5-8, the J gene TRBJ2-1; TRBD2 matches 12 bases. V gave up 2 bases and J gave up 7 bases; unmatched junction bases: 7. This CDR3 has 16 residues. The germline CDR1 and CDR2 sequences are SGHTS and YDEGEE. Here the CDR3 reads CASSFFPSGRANEQFF. The CDR3 region has the DNA TGTGCCAGCAGCTTTTTTCCTAGCGGGAGGGCAAATGAGCAGTTCTTC.

A remark on this clone: The same CDR3 is also encoded by other DNA sequences in this sample. This sequence joins TRBV6-5 and TRBJ1-1; 9 bases line up with TRBD1. Losses at the gene ends were 0 bases for V and 5 bases for J; bases not matched to a gene: 4. The CDR3 has 15 residues. The germline V gene has CDR1 MNHEY and CDR2 SVGAGI. The CDR3 DNA follows: TGTGCCAGCAGTTACTCGAGACAGGGGGATACTGAAGCTTTCTTT. It yields the protein CASSYSRQGDTEAFF.

This clone was found once. The CDR3 region is CASSTTSETTGELFF. CDR3 nucleotide sequence: TGTGCCAGCAGCACTACTAGCGAGACCACCGGGGAGCTGTTTTTT. The chain combines TRBV9 with TRBJ2-2, with 7 bases that match TRBD2. V was pared by 4 bases and J by 4 bases, with 7 bases of the junction left unmatched. Germline CDR1 reads SGDLS; CDR2 reads YYNGEE. The CDR3 length is 15 residues.

On this clone: This clone may be a read error of a much larger clone one base away. The chain has TRBV6-2 or TRBV6-3 and TRBJ2-2; TRBD1 matches at 8 bases. Germline trimming cut 4 bases from V and 1 base from J; bases unmatched to any gene: 2. The CDR3 spans 15 residues. In germline, CDR1 is MNHEY, CDR2 SVGEGT. DNA of the CDR3: TGTGCCAGCAGTTCCGGGACAGGGAACACCGGGGAGCTGTTTTTT. Translating it yields CASSSGTGNTGELFF.

J is TRBJ2-1 and V is TRBV18, with TRBD2 identical over 7 bases. The CDR3 is 16 amino acids. Germline V gene data show CDR1 as KGHSH and CDR2 as LQKENI. V was clipped by 3 bases and J by 4 bases; unmatched bases: 9. This CDR3 reads CASSPGRTGLYNEQFF. CDR3 DNA sequence: TGTGCCAGCTCACCGGGCAGGACGGGACTATACAATGAGCAGTTCTTC.

As concerns this clone: The junction and the germline gene differ at one end; a read error may be behind it. The rearrangement joins TRBV6-1 to TRBJ2-6; weak D call: TRBD1 (5 bases). CDR1 is MNHNS, CDR2 SASEGT, per germline. The CDR3 extends over 16 amino acids. CDR3 loop: CASSERWGSGANVLTF. For the CDR3, the DNA is TGTGCCAGCAGTGAACGATGGGGCTCTGGGGCCAACGTGCTGACTTTC.

The rearrangement uses TRBV7-8 and TRBJ1-2; D is undetermined. Germline V gene sequence: CDR1 SGHVS, CDR2 FQNEAQ. This CDR3 comprises 13 residues. The germline V and J ends were trimmed by 5 bases and 1 base, with 8 bases remaining between them. The CDR3 loop reads CASSPTINYGYTF. In DNA, the CDR3 is TGTGCCAGCAGCCCGACAATTAACTATGGCTACACCTTC. Variable domain in full (rest from reference TRBV7-8 and TRBJ1-2): GAGVSQSPRYKVAKRGQDVALRCDPISGHVSLFWYQQALGQGPEFLTYFQNEAQLDKSGLPSDRFFAERPEGSVSTLKIQRTQQEDSAVYLCASSPTINYGYTFGSGTRLTVV.

This clone was seen only once. The chain combines TRBV5-1 with TRBJ2-7; TRBD2 aligns across 9 bases. V dropped 7 bases and J dropped 5; count of bases not matched to a gene: 7. Germline CDR1 reads SGHRS; CDR2 reads YFSETQ. This CDR3 is 13 amino acids long. The CDR3 protein is CASGVAGVDEQYF. In DNA form, the CDR3 reads TGCGCCAGCGGGGTAGCGGGAGTAGACGAGCAGTACTTC. Looking up the rest from reference TRBV5-1 and TRBJ2-7 gives the full variable domain: KAGVTQTPRYLIKTRGQQVTLSCSPISGHRSVSWYQQTPGQGLQFLFEYFSETQRNKGNFPGRFSGRQFSNSRSEMNVSTLELGDSALYLCASGVAGVDEQYFGPGTRLTVT.

This clone has a handful of counts. The genes are TRBV6-2 or TRBV6-3 and TRBJ2-7; perhaps TRBD1 as D (5 bases). In germline, CDR1 is MNHEY, CDR2 SVGEGT. CDR3 length: 15 residues. Deletions cut 0 bases from V and 5 bases from J, with 14 bases between. The DNA for the CDR3 is TGTGCCAGCAGTTACTCGCCAGGGATAAGTGACGAGCAGTACTTC. Its translation is CASSYSPGISDEQYF.

The V gene is TRBV7-2, the J gene TRBJ1-6; 9 positions match TRBD1. The CDR3 sequence is 15 residues long. In germline, CDR1 is SGHTA, CDR2 FQGNSA. The J segment lost 7 bases and the V segment lost 5 bases, leaving 6 bases of the junction unmatched. The CDR3 sequence is CASSPTGGLNSPLHF. CDR3 coding DNA: TGTGCCAGCAGCCCCACAGGGGGCCTAAATTCACCCCTCCACTTT.

This chain joins TRBV6-5 and TRBJ2-2; D possibly corresponds to TRBD1 (5 bases). The CDR3 runs to 15 residues. V dropped 4 bases and J dropped 6 bases, with 15 bases sitting between them. Looked up from germline, CDR1 is MNHEY and CDR2 is SVGAGI. CDR3 bases: TGTGCCAGCAGTTCAGGGCCCCTAGGCGCCGGGGAGCTGTTTTTT. Translating gives CASSSGPLGAGELFF.

The DNA for the CDR3 is TGTGCCAGCAGTGAAGCGCGGGCAGGAGCCGTTGCAACTAATGAAAAACTGTTTTTT. Translated, it gives CASSEARAGAVATNEKLFF. The V gene is TRBV6-1, the J gene TRBJ1-4; D unresolved. Germline V gene sequence: CDR1 MNHNS, CDR2 SASEGT. Trimming left V 0 bases short and J 0 bases short, with 17 bases between. The CDR3 has 19 amino acids.

The V and J genes are TRBV4-3 and TRBJ1-5; D might be TRBD1 (6 bases). V was trimmed by 0 bases and J by 9 bases, leaving 15 bases between them. The CDR3 contains 15 residues. From germline, CDR1 is LGHNA and CDR2 YSLEER. The CDR3 reads CASSQDGDKGWPQHF. The DNA for the CDR3 is TGCGCCAGCAGCCAAGATGGGGACAAAGGGTGGCCCCAGCATTTT.

This chain connects TRBV14 to TRBJ2-1; D possibly corresponds to TRBD1 (6 bases). Germline assignment: CDR1 SGHDN and CDR2 FVKESK. This CDR3 comprises 15 residues. Trimming pared 4 bases from V and 4 bases from J, leaving 14 bases between. The CDR3 region is CASSPQRGIYNEQFF. The CDR3 DNA sequence: TGTGCCAGCAGCCCCCAAAGGGGGATTTACAATGAGCAGTTCTTC.

The chain's CDR3 is CASTRGDTGELFF. The CDR3 DNA is TGTGCCAGCACCAGGGGAGATACCGGGGAGCTGTTTTTT. The rearrangement joins TRBV6-5 to TRBJ2-2, with D perhaps TRBD1 (6 bases). Germline V gene lookup returns CDR1 MNHEY and CDR2 SVGAGI. This CDR3 region has 13 residues. Trimming removed 7 bases from V and 5 bases from J, with 11 bases in between.

The chain uses TRBV28 and TRBJ2-7; a possible D gene is TRBD1 (5 bases). CDR3 length equals 14 residues. Germline-derived CDR1 and CDR2 are MDHEN and SYDVKM. Trimming took 6 bases from V and 6 from J, leaving 18 bases between them. CDR3 loop: CASSQSGQVGEQYF. CDR3 coding DNA: TGTGCCAGCAGCCAATCAGGGCAGGTCGGCGAGCAGTACTTC. Combining the CDR3 with reference TRBV28 and TRBJ2-7 gives the whole variable domain DVKVTQSSRYLVKRTGEKVFLECVQDMDHENMFWYRQDPGLGLRLIYFSYDVKMKEKGDIPEGYSVSREKKERFSLILESASTNQTSMYLCASSQSGQVGEQYFGPGTRLTVT.

In its sample, this clone was seen a few times. Relative to the germline gene, one junction end is altered; a read error may explain this. The chain employs TRBV2 and TRBJ2-6; maybe TRBD2 (6 bases). The germline gives CDR1 SNHLY, CDR2 FYNNEI. The CDR3 runs 15 residues. CDR3 coding DNA: TGTGCCAGCAGTGTATCAGGGACTGGGGCCAACGTGCTGACTTTC. Residues: CASSVSGTGANVLTF.

The chain combines TRBV7-3 with TRBJ1-2; TRBD1 is a possible D gene (5 bases). Trimming cost V 1 base and J 8 bases, with 20 bases left between them. The length of the CDR3 is 16 residues. CDR1 and CDR2 from the germline V gene are SGHTA and FQGTGA. For the CDR3, the DNA is TGTGCCAGCAGCTTAAATCCCGGGACGGTCGGGGGAGGCTACACCTTC. This encodes CASSLNPGTVGGGYTF.

V is TRBV6-4 and J is TRBJ2-1, with 9 bases fitting TRBD2. CDR1 and CDR2 from the germline V gene are MRHNA and SNTAGT. J was trimmed by 4 bases and V by 8 bases; bases with no gene match: 9. The CDR3 spans 15 residues. CDR3 DNA sequence: TGTGCCAGCCGAGCGGCTAGCGGGGTTTACAATGAGCAGTTCTTC. Its protein product is CASRAASGVYNEQFF.

The rearrangement links TRBV27 to TRBJ2-7; TRBD2 agrees at 10 bases. Trimming removed 3 bases from V and 2 bases from J; junction bases left unmatched: 13. CDR1 MNHEY and CDR2 SMNVEV come from the germline V gene (reference sequence). This CDR3 has 18 amino acids. The CDR3 loop reads CASSFEPPLAGEPYEQYF. CDR3 nucleotide sequence: TGTGCCAGCAGTTTTGAGCCCCCTCTAGCGGGGGAACCCTACGAGCAGTACTTC.

J is TRBJ2-5 and V is TRBV13, with D tentatively TRBD2 (6 bases). V gave up 5 bases and J gave up 5 bases, with 18 bases separating them. The CDR3 is made up of 15 amino acids. From germline, CDR1 is PRHDT and CDR2 FYEKMQ (reference sequence). CDR3 region: CASSDATDGGETQYF. In nucleotides, the CDR3 is TGTGCCAGCAGCGACGCTACCGATGGGGGGGAGACCCAGTACTTC.

The chain employs TRBV27 and TRBJ1-5, with no clear D. The CDR3 runs to 16 residues. Germline V gene data show CDR1 as MNHEY and CDR2 as SMNVEV (reference sequence). With 5 bases removed from V and 4 bases from J, the gap between germline ends came to 18 bases. The CDR3 region has the DNA TGTGCCAGCAGTCTAAAACCGATGTCTCGGAATCAGCCCCAGCATTTT. Translated, it gives CASSLKPMSRNQPQHF.

J is TRBJ1-6 and V is TRBV7-9; D is uncertain. Trimming removed 1 base from V and 6 bases from J, with 7 bases in between. Germline-derived CDR1 and CDR2 are SEHNR and FQNEAQ (reference sequence). This CDR3 comprises 14 residues. The CDR3 spells CASSLGLGNSPLHF. The CDR3 DNA sequence: TGTGCCAGCAGCTTAGGCCTAGGTAATTCACCCCTCCACTTT. Combining the CDR3 with reference TRBV7-9 and TRBJ1-6 gives the whole variable domain DTGVSQNPRHKITKRGQNVTFRCDPISEHNRLYWYRQTLGQGPEFLTYFQNEAQLEKSRLLSDRFSAERPKGSFSTLEIQRTEQGDSAMYLCASSLGLGNSPLHFGNGTRLTVT.

The CDR3 DNA reads TGTGCCAGCAGTGAGGCTGTGAACACTGAAGCTTTCTTT. Translating gives CASSEAVNTEAFF. This sequence joins TRBV2 and TRBJ1-1, with D uncertain. CDR3 length: 13 residues. V was cut by 3 bases and J by 0 bases, with 5 bases left in between. The germline CDR1 and CDR2 sequences are SNHLY and FYNNEI.

The CDR3 DNA is TGTGCCAGCAGTTTATCGCTGAGGAACACTGAAGCTTTCTTT. Residues: CASSLSLRNTEAFF. The chain couples TRBV28 to TRBJ1-1; D unclear. With 1 base removed from V and 1 base from J, the gap between germline ends came to 7 bases. From germline, CDR1 is MDHEN and CDR2 SYDVKM. The CDR3 has 14 amino acids.

The chain carries TRBV5-4 and TRBJ2-4, with no clear D. V was pared by 0 bases and J by 1 base, with 11 bases between. The CDR3 totals 16 residues. CDR1 SGHNT and CDR2 YYREEE come from the germline V gene (reference sequence). This CDR3 reads CASSLGAPLAKNIQYF. DNA for the CDR3: TGTGCCAGCAGCTTGGGAGCCCCTCTGGCCAAAAACATTCAGTACTTC.

The CDR3 loop reads CASSLAIAGGTGNTIYF. CDR3 nucleotide sequence: TGTGCCAGCAGCTTAGCGATCGCAGGGGGAACTGGAAACACCATATATTTT. The genes are TRBV7-9 and TRBJ1-3; 7 nucleotides agree with TRBD1. The germline V gene encodes CDR1 SEHNR and CDR2 FQNEAQ (reference sequence). This CDR3 is built from 17 residues. Unmatched junction bases numbered 7, after V lost 0 bases and J lost 2 bases.

The rearrangement joins TRBV6-5 to TRBJ1-1, with 8 bases aligning to TRBD1. Losses at the gene ends were 0 bases for V and 1 base for J; bases not matched to a gene: 4. This CDR3 comprises 16 residues. Germline CDR1 and CDR2: MNHEY and SVGAGI. CDR3 region: CASSYSTDRGNTEAFF. Written as DNA, the CDR3 is TGTGCCAGCAGTTACTCGACAGACAGGGGGAACACTGAAGCTTTCTTT.

The V and J genes are TRBV11-2 and TRBJ2-3; TRBD1 is a possible D gene (5 bases). The CDR3 extends over 15 amino acids. The V and J ends lost 1 base and 4 bases respectively, with 12 bases between them. The V gene's germline CDR1 is SGHAT and CDR2 FQNNGV. For the CDR3, the DNA is TGTGCCAGCAGCTTAGTAGGCAGGGTGGCAGATACGCAGTATTTT. Residues: CASSLVGRVADTQYF. Filled out from reference TRBV11-2 and TRBJ2-3, the complete variable domain reads EAGVAQSPRYKIIEKRQSVAFWCNPISGHATLYWYQQILGQGPKLLIQFQNNGVVDDSQLPKDRFSAERLKGVDSTLKIQPAKLEDSAVYLCASSLVGRVADTQYFGPGTRLTVL.

The V gene is TRBV7-2, the J gene TRBJ1-1; D uncertain. Trimming removed 3 bases at V and 2 bases at J, with 7 bases between. The germline CDR1 and CDR2 sequences are SGHTA and FQGNSA. The CDR3 has 13 residues. CDR3: CASSFGINTEAFF. The CDR3 nucleotides read TGTGCCAGCAGCTTCGGGATCAACACTGAAGCTTTCTTT.

The chain has TRBV27 and TRBJ2-2; no clear D gene. The CDR3 consists of 13 residues. CDR1 is MNHEY and CDR2 is SMNVEV in the germline V gene (reference sequence). V lost 3 bases to trimming and J lost 5 bases, with 7 bases between them. The CDR3 sequence: CASSFPFTGELFF. CDR3 coding DNA: TGTGCCAGCAGTTTTCCATTTACCGGGGAGCTGTTTTTT.

The V gene is TRBV9, the J gene TRBJ2-7, with 10 bases identical to TRBD1. J gave up 3 bases and V 0 bases, and 6 bases lay outside the gene matches. The germline CDR1 and CDR2 sequences are SGDLS and YYNGEE. The CDR3 runs 16 residues. CDR3 bases: TGTGCCAGCAGCGTAGGAACCGGGACAGGGGTCTACGAGCAGTACTTC. Protein sequence: CASSVGTGTGVYEQYF. Looking up the rest from reference TRBV9 and TRBJ2-7 gives the full variable domain: DSGVTQTPKHLITATGQRVTLRCSPRSGDLSVYWYQQSLDQGLQFLIQYYNGEERAKGNILERFSAQQFPDLHSELNLSSLELGDSALYFCASSVGTGTGVYEQYFGPGTRLTVT.